The source of this TCR beta chain is a study of T cell repertoires in cytomegalovirus infection. Study at large: HLA-B-restricted CMV epitopes that are well studied, plus recently identified HLA-C-restricted ones, were used by the study.

Germline V gene data show CDR1 as MNHNY and CDR2 as SVGAGI (reference sequence). The CDR3 covers 15 residues. V was clipped by 2 bases and J by 5 bases, with 16 bases between them. This clonotype was counted only a few times. The antigen remains unidentified. MiXCR, applied by TCRdb to the reads, yields one record per CDR3 protein. The data contain roughly 570,000 distinct CDR3 sequences, roughly 43% of them seen just once; the ten biggest clones take up 40% to 60%. Here the sequenced sample was cultured PBMCs, taken from culture after CMV antigen stimulation. The receptor was derived from a human donor in good health (CMV status not recorded). Some clones in this sample may be carry-over from other donors' samples. The chain joins TRBV6-6 to TRBJ2-7; TRBD2 might be the D (7 bases). The DNA for the CDR3 is TGTGCCAGCAGTTACCCGGGGGGAAGGGGGAACGAGCAGTACTTC. Residues: CASSYPGGRGNEQYF.